What follows describes a single T cell receptor beta chain. This clonotype occurred many times. The antigen it binds to is not known. Per-nucleotide qualities are absent, and no much larger clonotype sits a single base away. Graves' hyperthyroidism was defined as stable when no progression to ophthalmopathy occurred over 18 months of follow-up. Hyperthyroidism patients were newly diagnosed, with disease duration under 2 months, and aged 18 to 65 years. The study excluded patients with uncontrolled infections, other autoimmune diseases, pregnancy or lactation. Diagnoses relied on clinical symptoms, serum thyroxine and TRAb, thyroid ultrasound and orbital computed tomography. Ficoll-Paque density gradient centrifugation was used to isolate PBMCs from about 10 ml of fresh peripheral blood. Total RNA was extracted using Trizol reagent, and RNA quality was assessed on an Agilent 2100 Bioanalyzer. The TCR beta CDR3 regions were amplified from RNA transcripts. The first round of RT-PCR for the TCR CDR3 was performed with the HTBI primer set and the Qiagen OneStep RT-PCR kit. Libraries were constructed in a second round of multiplex PCR, after which size selection and purification were carried out. Paired-end sequencing of the libraries was performed with 100 bp reads on an Illumina HiSeq2000. The study's processing was this. SOAPnuke was used to process the raw data, with reads discarded if the reads contained adapters or uncalled bases, had a mean Phred below 15, or lacked an exact constant-primer or identifier match. High-quality paired reads were merged with COPE v1.2.5, and unique nucleotide sequences were defined as clonotypes. MiTCR v1.1 was used to align clonotypes to the IMGT TRBV, TRBD and TRBJ reference segments. Only V-J combinations with frequency above 0.0001, covering about 99% of repertoires, were analysed. The TCS score was defined as the ratio of F50 (clonal expansion) to E x V (chaos), calculated using BLOSUM62-based TCRdist between CDR3 peptides within each V-J. Welch's t-statistics and random forest reduced fewer than 550 V-J features to 10 to 15, which were used in a naive Bayes classifier (R e1071). The Morisita-Horn index was used to measure how similar the thyroid and blood repertoires were. TCRdb passed the public sequencing reads through fastp at Q25 and MiXCR, retaining productive beta sequences. CDR3 protein sequences are deduplicated, and each keeps its most common genes and DNA. Clone size and V and J calls follow TCRdb, not the original study. The sample table records hundreds of thousands of distinct CDR3 sequences; roughly 37% of these occur just once. Clones ranked in the top ten supply approximately 10% of the sample.

Relative to germline, V is 4 bases shorter and J is 0 bases shorter, with 11 bases between their ends. The germline V gene supplies CDR1 SGHRS and CDR2 YFSETQ. The CDR3 numbers 15 residues from cysteine through phenylalanine. The kept DNA is CDR3 alone, 45 bases in frame from the first base. This sample is part of a study of T cells in Graves' hyperthyroidism and ophthalmopathy (dated by TCRdb to about 2019). A note on the overall study: Peripheral blood was sampled at the time of initial diagnosis, prior to any treatment. TCR V-J signatures able to tell the groups apart were searched for in a discovery cohort of around 95 patients, of whom more than 40 had Graves' ophthalmopathy and roughly 59 had stable Graves' hyperthyroidism. Whether ophthalmopathy could be predicted prospectively was tested in an independent validation cohort made up of approximately 19 hyperthyroidism patients plus 17 patients who later progressed to ophthalmopathy. The roughly 100 discovery patients were divided at random into training and test sets in a 7:3 ratio. In more than 5 Graves' hyperthyroidism patients, the study also compared T-cell repertoires from thyroid tissue with T-cell repertoires from blood. Following sampling, methimazole starting at 30 mg daily was given to hyperthyroidism patients, and high-dose intravenous methylprednisolone was given to ophthalmopathy patients. The paper describes TCR Vbeta CDR3 sequencing of 135 peripheral blood samples, made up of about 40 ophthalmopathy patients, approximately 73 hyperthyroidism patients and 17 progressor patients. The paper as a whole reports these results and caveats: In validation, progression to ophthalmopathy was predicted by the model with more than 65% sensitivity and 72% to 85% specificity, a median of roughly 6 months before onset. A 13 V-J signature model separated ophthalmopathy from stable hyperthyroidism, with 87.88% sensitivity and roughly 82% specificity in cross-validation and 80%/75% in testing. Most expanded thyroid clonotypes (frequency above 0.001) were also detected in blood, suggesting blood repertoires may reflect thyroid immune responses. No statistical method was used to fix the sample size in advance, and group allocation was not hidden from the investigators.

Sequencing input: blood. This receptor chain uses TRBV5-1 and TRBJ1-5, with the D gene not clear enough to name. The source is a young man with Graves' hyperthyroidism. The CDR3 protein sequence reads: CASSPDGDSNQPQHF. The nucleotide sequence is given as TGCGCCAGCAGCCCGGACGGGGATAGCAATCAGCCCCAGCATTTT.